This T cell receptor (beta chain) stems from a study of control samples from healthy donors and cancer patients (dated by TCRdb to the early 2020s). Regarding this clone: Its antigen remains unidentified. No base quality values were provided; no much bigger clone lies one nucleotide off.

Counted from cysteine to phenylalanine, this CDR3 has 11 amino acids. CDR3 DNA only is kept here, 33 bases in frame from base 1. Trimming at the junction amounts to 6 bases on V and 5 bases on J, and the germline ends lie 9 bases apart. In the germline V gene (reference sequence), CDR1 corresponds to DFQATT and CDR2 to SNEGSKA. The library was built by means of the immunoSEQ multiplex PCR assay. TCRdb's version of the immuneACCESS table is confined to in-frame rearrangements and falls short of the full clone set. An unresolved V gene accounts for under half of the shortfall where checked; the remainder is of unknown origin. The sample yields 120,000 or so clones; 87% were counted once. The ten largest clones take up 2.9% of the sample.

The TCR comes from a man aged 60 to 75 in good health. The V gene is TRBV20-1 and the J gene is TRBJ2-3, with an unclear D gene assignment. Material: blood. The nucleotides are TGCAGTGCCCGCCGGGTAGATACGCAGTATTTT. Translation gives CSARRVDTQYF.